These 22 T cell receptor beta chains were sequenced from one sample in a study of blood T cells in healthy people across ages. The authors ran a second PCR of 7 to 11 cycles using a sample-barcoded 5' primer and a J-beta primer mix. Using its own MiXCR run on the 5' RACE reads, TCRdb lists one record per CDR3 protein. The sample contains 1.5 million to 2 million distinct CDR3 sequences, approximately 50% of which appear only once. The sample comprised blood. The source is a woman between 40 and 50 years old in good health.

V is TRBV2 and J is TRBJ2-4; TRBD2 is a possible D gene (5 bases). V lost 4 bases to trimming and J lost 15 bases, with 19 bases between them. Germline lookup yields CDR1 SNHLY and CDR2 FYNNEI. This CDR3 comprises 13 residues. DNA of the CDR3: TGTGCCAGCAGTGTCCGAGGGATTGAAGAGCGGTACTTC. Translation: CASSVRGIEERYF.

The chain uses TRBV6-5 and TRBJ2-3; no definite D call. The CDR3 extends over 14 amino acids. Looked up from germline, CDR1 is MNHEY and CDR2 is SVGAGI. V shed 2 bases and J shed 2 bases, with 8 bases lying between them. As DNA, the CDR3 is TGTGCCAGCAGTTACAGACCCTACACAGATACGCAGTATTTT. Translation gives CASSYRPYTDTQYF.

The chain uses TRBV6-2 or TRBV6-3 and TRBJ2-1; 13 bases map to TRBD2. V was clipped by 7 bases and J by 8 bases; unmatched bases: 17. CDR1 and CDR2 from the germline V gene are MNHEY and SVGEGT. CDR3 length: 18 residues. The CDR3, as DNA: TGTGCCAGCACGAAAGATTCGACTAGCGGGGGGCTGGTGGATGAGCAGTTCTTC. Amino acid sequence: CASTKDSTSGGLVDEQFF.

V gene TRBV7-2 combines with J gene TRBJ2-5; a weak D match, TRBD1 (5 bases). V dropped 0 bases and J dropped 1 base, with 9 bases sitting between them. Per germline, CDR1 SGHTA and CDR2 FQGNSA. CDR3 length equals 15 residues. DNA for the CDR3: TGTGCCAGCAGCTTAGCCAGGGTGGCCCAAGAGACCCAGTACTTC. Protein sequence: CASSLARVAQETQYF.

J is TRBJ2-7 and V is TRBV27; tentatively, D is TRBD2 (6 bases). V was pared by 8 bases and J by 5 bases, with 13 bases between. Germline CDR1 MNHEY, CDR2 SMNVEV (reference sequence). CDR3 size: 12 residues. CDR3 DNA: TGTGCCAGCGGCGGGGTTCTCGACGAGCAGTACTTC. Translation: CASGGVLDEQYF.

This rearrangement joins TRBV5-1 to TRBJ2-2; 9 bases are a match to TRBD1. Germline loops: CDR1 SGHRS, CDR2 YFSETQ. This CDR3 comprises 16 residues. V was pared by 4 bases and J by 7 bases, with 11 bases of the junction left unmatched. The CDR3 coding sequence is TGCGCCAGCAGCATTTCCGGGACAGGGTCTCACGGGGAGCTGTTTTTT. Amino acid sequence: CASSISGTGSHGELFF.

The rearrangement joins TRBV2 to TRBJ2-1; the D gene is possibly TRBD1 (5 bases). Per germline, CDR1 SNHLY and CDR2 FYNNEI. This CDR3 spans 14 amino acids. Trimming took off 2 bases at V and 3 bases at J, with 8 bases between the two ends. The CDR3: CASSERQIYNEQFF. The CDR3 bases are TGTGCCAGCAGTGAACGACAGATCTACAATGAGCAGTTCTTC.

This clonotype has only a few counts. The chain joins TRBV28 to TRBJ2-7, with unresolved D. CDR1 and CDR2 from the germline V gene are MDHEN and SYDVKM. Trimming took off 4 bases at V and 6 bases at J, with 19 bases between the two ends. The CDR3 runs to 15 residues. CDR3 sequence reads: CASSSGPHNLAEQYF. The CDR3 DNA reads as TGTGCCAGCAGTTCGGGTCCACACAATCTCGCCGAGCAGTACTTC.

This clonotype was detected only a few times. V and J are TRBV4-1 and TRBJ1-1; D unclear. The CDR3 length is 14 residues. CDR1 and CDR2 from the germline V gene are MGHRA and YSYEKL. V gave up 1 base and J gave up 1 base, with 7 bases separating them. The CDR3 DNA reads TGCGCCAGCAGCCAAGTATCAGGGAACACTGAAGCTTTCTTT. Its protein product is CASSQVSGNTEAFF.

CDR3 sequence reads: CASSQGLAGVETQYF. As DNA, the CDR3 is TGTGCCAGCAGCCAAGGACTAGCGGGGGTAGAGACCCAGTACTTC. The chain recombines TRBV7-9 with TRBJ2-5, with 13 bases identical to TRBD2. V trimming: 5 bases; J trimming: 4 bases; junction bases outside the gene matches: 4. This CDR3 has 15 amino acids. The germline gives CDR1 SEHNR, CDR2 FQNEAQ (reference sequence).

This clonotype has only a few counts. The CDR3: CASSQLGTQYNEQFF. As DNA, the CDR3 is TGCGCCAGCAGCCAATTAGGGACACAGTACAATGAGCAGTTCTTC. V and J are TRBV4-1 and TRBJ2-1; possibly TRBD1 for D (6 bases). This CDR3 contains 15 residues. Germline lookup yields CDR1 MGHRA and CDR2 YSYEKL. Trimming removed 2 bases at V and 4 bases at J, with 12 bases between.

This clonotype turned up a few times. The rearrangement joins TRBV19 to TRBJ2-7; TRBD2 aligns across 11 bases. V trimming: 3 bases; J trimming: 3 bases; junction bases outside the gene matches: 4. This CDR3 contains 15 residues. Germline V gene data show CDR1 as LNHDA and CDR2 as SQIVND (reference sequence). The CDR3 region has the DNA TGTGCCAGTAGTATCGGGACTAGCGGCGTCTACGAGCAGTACTTC. As protein: CASSIGTSGVYEQYF.

The J gene is TRBJ2-1, the V gene TRBV24-1, with 10 bases aligning to TRBD1. Trimming cost V 3 bases and J 10 bases; bases outside gene matches: 8. This CDR3 contains 15 residues. In germline, CDR1 is KGHDR, CDR2 SFDVKD. The CDR3 DNA sequence: TGTGCCACCAGTGATGCTCGGACAGGGGGTATAGAGCAGTTCTTC. Translating gives CATSDARTGGIEQFF.

This clonotype was seen only a few times. The chain uses TRBV4-3 and TRBJ2-6; D gene ambiguous. V lost 4 bases to trimming and J lost 0 bases, with 10 bases between them. The CDR3 is 16 residues long. Germline V gene lookup returns CDR1 LGHNA and CDR2 YSLEER. The CDR3 spells CASSRRPGSGANVLTF. CDR3 sequence (DNA): TGCGCCAGCAGCCGGCGACCCGGCTCTGGGGCCAACGTCCTGACTTTC.

The V gene is TRBV7-8, the J gene TRBJ2-5, with 11 bases matching TRBD2. The J call may be faulty, since TRBJ2-7 better matches the DNA end. Germline loops: CDR1 SGHVS, CDR2 FQNEAQ. The CDR3 runs to 17 residues. CDR3 amino acids: CASSPSPPSGGLYEQYF. DNA for the CDR3: TGTGCCAGCAGCCCAAGCCCCCCTAGCGGGGGGTTGTACGAGCAGTACTTC.

The rearrangement links TRBV20-1 to TRBJ2-7, with a possible D match to TRBD2 (5 bases). The DNA end lines up better with TRBJ2-4; the J call may be wrong. The CDR3 covers 14 residues. CDR1 is DFQATT, CDR2 SNEGSKA, per germline (reference sequence). The CDR3 sequence: CSARGGGGKNIQYF. CDR3 bases: TGCAGTGCTAGAGGGGGTGGAGGTAAAAACATTCAGTACTTC.

This clonotype occurred a few times. The chain recombines TRBV7-2 with TRBJ2-5, with D uncertain. The CDR3 consists of 15 residues. Trimming left V 3 bases short and J 2 bases short, with 13 bases between. CDR1 is SGHTA, CDR2 FQGNSA, per germline. CDR3 region: CASSFNGQFQETQYF. The CDR3 nucleotides read TGTGCCAGCAGCTTTAACGGGCAGTTTCAAGAGACCCAGTACTTC.

This clonotype was counted ten times or more. The J gene is TRBJ2-5, the V gene TRBV29-1; D is unclear. This CDR3 is built from 13 residues. With 0 bases removed from V and 12 bases from J, the gap between germline ends came to 17 bases. Germline V gives CDR1 SQVTM, CDR2 ANQGSEA. The CDR3 bases are TGCAGCGTTGAAGAAATCGGGTACAAAGGGAAGTACTTC. It encodes CSVEEIGYKGKYF.

This rearrangement joins TRBV5-1 to TRBJ2-3; D unresolved. CDR1 is SGHRS, CDR2 YFSETQ, per germline. The germline V and J ends were trimmed by 0 bases and 0 bases, with 8 bases remaining between them. This CDR3 comprises 15 residues. CDR3 sequence reads: CASSLVQRSTDTQYF. The CDR3 region has the DNA TGCGCCAGCAGCTTGGTACAGCGCAGCACAGATACGCAGTATTTT.

A single count supports this clonotype. This chain uses TRBV7-8 with TRBJ2-1; D ambiguous. Trimming removed 5 bases at V and 8 bases at J, with 10 bases between. The CDR3 is 12 residues long. CDR1 and CDR2 from the germline V gene are SGHVS and FQNEAQ. DNA of the CDR3: TGTGCCAGCAGCCACACGTTGGATGAGCAGTTCTTC. This codes for CASSHTLDEQFF.

In the case of this clonotype: The CDR3 carries no conserved terminal phenylalanine or tryptophan, so it likely arises from a read error. The gene calls are TRBV20-1 and TRBJ2-5; the match to TRBD2 covers 7 bases. Germline-derived CDR1 and CDR2 are DFQATT and SNEGSKA (reference sequence). This CDR3 region has 16 residues. The ends lost 0 bases at V and 2 bases at J; junction bases unmatched: 9. The CDR3 is CSARDPRGLKQETQYY. The CDR3 coding sequence is TGCAGTGCTAGAGACCCCCGGGGACTAAAACAAGAGACCCAGTACTAC.

Written as DNA, the CDR3 is TGTGCCAGCAGCCGCGGGACAGGGATTTCTGGTGAGCAGTTCTTC. This sequence encodes CASSRGTGISGEQFF. This chain links TRBV3-1 with TRBJ2-1, with 9 nucleotides matching TRBD1. V shed 4 bases and J 9 bases; nucleotides not matched to a gene: 10. Germline CDR1 is LGHDT and CDR2 is YNNKEL (reference sequence). The CDR3 length is 15 residues.